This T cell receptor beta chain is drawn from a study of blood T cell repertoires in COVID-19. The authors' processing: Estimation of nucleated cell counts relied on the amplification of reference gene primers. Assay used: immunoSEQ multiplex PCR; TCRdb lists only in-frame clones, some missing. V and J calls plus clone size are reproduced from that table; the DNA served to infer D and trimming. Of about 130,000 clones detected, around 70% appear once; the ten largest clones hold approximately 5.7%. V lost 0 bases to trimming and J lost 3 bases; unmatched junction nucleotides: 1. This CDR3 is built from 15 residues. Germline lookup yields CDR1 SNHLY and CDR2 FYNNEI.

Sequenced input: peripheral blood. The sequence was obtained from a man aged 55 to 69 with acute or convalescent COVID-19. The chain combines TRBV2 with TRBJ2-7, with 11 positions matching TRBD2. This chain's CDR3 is CASSEATSGSYEQYF. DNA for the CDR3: TGTGCCAGCAGTGAAGCCACTAGCGGGAGCTACGAGCAGTACTTC.